The 25 T cell receptor beta chains below were found in one sample sequenced in a study of blood T cell repertoires in COVID-19. Clones were sequenced by immunoSEQ multiplex PCR, and TCRdb holds only the in-frame ones, with some missing. The sample has about 200,000 clones; 83% are singletons. The sequenced sample was peripheral blood. These receptors originate from a woman in her 40s with active or convalescent COVID-19.

The J gene is TRBJ2-2, the V gene TRBV3-1 (or the pseudogene TRBV3-2); 7 positions agree with TRBD1. Germline assignment: CDR1 LGHDT and CDR2 YNNKEL (reference sequence). V lost 9 bases to trimming and J lost 2 bases; unmatched junction nucleotides: 6. The CDR3 covers 14 residues. In DNA, the CDR3 is TGTGCCAGTACATACAGGGGAAACACCGGGGAGCTGTTTTTT. Protein sequence: CASTYRGNTGELFF.

This sequence joins TRBV6-5 and TRBJ2-4; 8 bases are a match to TRBD1. The germline CDR1 and CDR2 sequences are MNHEY and SVGAGI. The CDR3 totals 15 residues. The J segment lost 9 bases and the V segment lost 6 bases, leaving 13 bases of the junction unmatched. The CDR3 DNA is TGTGCCAGCAGCGCCAGGAAGGGACAGGCCGTCATTCAGTACTTC. Amino acids: CASSARKGQAVIQYF.

The CDR3 region is CASRNRESNEKLFF. The DNA of the CDR3 is TGTGCCAGCAGAAACAGGGAATCTAATGAAAAACTGTTTTTT. V and J are TRBV2 and TRBJ1-4; tentative D call: TRBD1 (6 bases). CDR3 size: 14 residues. Germline V CDR1 and CDR2: SNHLY, FYNNEI. V shed 6 bases and J shed 3 bases, with 11 bases lying between them.

Regarding this clone: This sample also contains other DNA sequences that code for the same CDR3. The rearrangement uses TRBV29-1 and TRBJ1-1; tentatively, D is TRBD1 (5 bases). In germline, CDR1 is SQVTM, CDR2 ANQGSEA. This CDR3 has 12 amino acids. V was clipped by 3 bases and J by 1 base, with 6 bases between them. The CDR3 is CSVDRANTEAFF. The DNA of the CDR3 is TGCAGCGTTGACAGGGCGAACACTGAAGCTTTCTTT.

This clone was observed once. The chain couples TRBV9 to TRBJ2-1; the match to TRBD1 covers 8 bases. The trim removed 4 bases at V and 1 base at J, leaving 4 bases unmatched. The germline CDR1 and CDR2 sequences are SGDLS and YYNGEE. The length of the CDR3 is 15 residues. The CDR3 nucleotides are TGTGCCAGCAGCCCTAGACAGGGGTCCTACAATGAGCAGTTCTTC. The encoded protein is CASSPRQGSYNEQFF.

The chain couples TRBV6-1 to TRBJ1-5; TRBD1 might be the D (6 bases). Looked up from germline, CDR1 is MNHNS and CDR2 is SASEGT. This CDR3 region has 16 residues. V was pared by 4 bases and J by 4 bases, with 17 bases between. The CDR3 DNA is TGTGCCAGCAGTGGACGGGCAGGGGTGGGGAATCAGCCCCAGCATTTT. Translating gives CASSGRAGVGNQPQHF.

J is TRBJ2-7 and V is TRBV24-1, with 12 bases matching TRBD1. J gave up 4 bases and V 10 bases, and 10 bases lay outside the gene matches. The CDR3 totals 15 residues. The germline V gene encodes CDR1 KGHDR and CDR2 SFDVKD. CDR3 in amino acids: CATGPGQGAQYEQYF. The DNA for the CDR3 is TGTGCCACAGGTCCGGGACAGGGGGCTCAATACGAGCAGTACTTC.

The chain uses TRBV4-1 and TRBJ2-2; 11 bases agree with TRBD2. With V trimmed by 3 bases and J by 7 bases, 10 bases remained unmatched. This CDR3 contains 17 residues. Germline-derived CDR1 and CDR2 are MGHRA and YSYEKL. The CDR3 region is CASSQVLAGERNGELFF. As DNA, the CDR3 is TGCGCCAGCAGCCAGGTACTAGCGGGAGAACGGAACGGGGAGCTGTTTTTT.

There are many counts of this clone. V gene TRBV10-3 combines with J gene TRBJ2-5; unclear D gene. V lost 0 bases and J 1 base, leaving 3 bases between the germline ends. This CDR3 is built from 13 residues. Germline V gene data show CDR1 as ENHRY and CDR2 as SYGVKD. CDR3 DNA: TGTGCCATCAGTGAGTCTAGCCAAGAGACCCAGTACTTC. This translates into CAISESSQETQYF.

The chain couples TRBV7-2 to TRBJ2-7, with D hard to call. This CDR3 is built from 14 residues. Trimming shortened V by 0 bases and J by 3 bases, and 9 bases separated the two germline ends. Germline CDR1 and CDR2: SGHTA and FQGNSA. The CDR3 nucleotides read TGTGCCAGCAGCTTAGCATCGTCGGGCTACGAGCAGTACTTC. Translating gives CASSLASSGYEQYF.

This chain joins TRBV10-3 and TRBJ1-5; 7 bases line up with TRBD1. V lost 4 bases, J lost 2 bases, and 2 bases stayed unmatched. Germline V gene data show CDR1 as ENHRY and CDR2 as SYGVKD. CDR3 size: 14 residues. CDR3 DNA: TGTGCCATCAGTGGCGGACAGGGCAATCAGCCCCAGCATTTT. This gives the protein CAISGGQGNQPQHF.

J is TRBJ1-2 and V is TRBV14; no clear D. Germline V gene lookup returns CDR1 SGHDN and CDR2 FVKESK. V dropped 1 base and J dropped 0 bases, with 12 bases sitting between them. The CDR3 consists of 16 residues. The chain's CDR3 is CASSQVGGISNYGYTF. The CDR3 DNA follows: TGTGCCAGCAGCCAAGTAGGCGGGATTTCTAACTATGGCTACACCTTC.

V usage is TRBV6-5 and J usage is TRBJ2-5; 9 bases map to TRBD1. The CDR3 has 15 amino acids. Looked up from germline, CDR1 is MNHEY and CDR2 is SVGAGI. Losses at the gene ends were 7 bases for V and 6 bases for J; bases not matched to a gene: 12. Here the CDR3 DNA reads TGTGCCAGCATCACTACAGGGGGCAGTGAGAAGACCCAGTACTTC. This sequence encodes CASITTGGSEKTQYF.

The V and J genes are TRBV5-1 and TRBJ2-5, with 9 bases identical to TRBD2. CDR1 is SGHRS and CDR2 is YFSETQ in the germline V gene. V lost 4 bases to trimming and J lost 4 bases; unmatched junction nucleotides: 5. The CDR3 loop spans 14 amino acids. The DNA for the CDR3 is TGCGCCAGCAGCCCGGGACTAGCCGTAGAGACCCAGTACTTC. Its protein is CASSPGLAVETQYF.

This chain links TRBV6-5 with TRBJ2-1, with D maybe TRBD2 (6 bases). Looked up from germline, CDR1 is MNHEY and CDR2 is SVGAGI. V was cut by 5 bases and J by 8 bases, with 13 bases left in between. CDR3 length: 13 amino acids. This chain's CDR3 is CASSLAGRYEQFF. The DNA for the CDR3 is TGTGCCAGCAGTCTGGCAGGGAGGTATGAGCAGTTCTTC.

The J gene is TRBJ1-6, the V gene TRBV11-3, with 8 nucleotides matching TRBD1. CDR3 length: 16 residues. Germline V gives CDR1 SGHNT, CDR2 YENEEA. Germline trimming cut 5 bases from V and 6 bases from J; bases unmatched to any gene: 9. In DNA form, the CDR3 reads TGTGCCAGCAGCGAGGACAGGGCATGGAGTAATTCACCCCTCCACTTT. It yields the protein CASSEDRAWSNSPLHF.

This clone occurred once. The CDR3, as DNA: TGTGCCAGCAGCTTAGAGCACCTTCAGCCCCAGCATTTT. This gives the protein CASSLEHLQPQHF. V gene TRBV7-8 combines with J gene TRBJ1-5; D is uncertain. Deletions cut 1 base from V and 6 bases from J, with 7 bases between. The length of the CDR3 is 13 residues. Germline V CDR1 and CDR2: SGHVS, FQNEAQ.

The V and J genes are TRBV7-2 and TRBJ2-1, with a possible D match to TRBD1 (5 bases). Trimming pared 1 base from V and 8 bases from J, leaving 12 bases between. The CDR3 contains 14 residues. Germline V gives CDR1 SGHTA, CDR2 FQGNSA. CDR3 sequence reads: CASSLGLGAYEQFF. CDR3 coding DNA: TGTGCCAGCAGCTTAGGCCTTGGGGCCTATGAGCAGTTCTTC.

This clone came up once. One end of the junction does not line up with germline, which may come from a read error. The chain recombines TRBV7-7 with TRBJ2-2, with TRBD2 identical over 11 bases. In germline, CDR1 is SSHAT, CDR2 FNYEAQ (reference sequence). This CDR3 comprises 20 residues. In DNA form, the CDR3 reads TGTGCTAGCAGCTTCCGAGGGGGGCTAGCGGGAGGACGGAACACCGGGGAGCTGTTTTTT. The encoded protein is CASSFRGGLAGGRNTGELFF. Using reference TRBV7-7 and TRBJ2-2 for the parts outside the CDR3, the full variable domain is GAGVSQSPRYKVTKRGQDVTLRCDPISSHATLYWYQQALGQGPEFLTYFNYEAQPDKSGLPSDRFSAERPEGSISTLTIQRTEQRDSAMYRCASSFRGGLAGGRNTGELFFGEGSRLTVL.

This chain joins TRBV9 and TRBJ2-1; 9 bases agree with TRBD2. Germline V gene data show CDR1 as SGDLS and CDR2 as YYNGEE. V dropped 0 bases and J dropped 2; count of bases not matched to a gene: 3. This CDR3 has 16 residues. The CDR3 nucleotides are TGTGCCAGCAGCGTAGTAGCGGGAGTACCCTACAATGAGCAGTTCTTC. It specifies CASSVVAGVPYNEQFF.

This chain uses TRBV7-8 with TRBJ2-7, with D possibly being TRBD1 (5 bases). The CDR3 runs 16 residues. The germline gives CDR1 SGHVS, CDR2 FQNEAQ. V shed 6 bases and J shed 3 bases, with 21 bases lying between them. The CDR3 coding sequence is TGTGCCAGCAGTACCCGCAGGGCCCAAGCCCTCTACGAGCAGTACTTC. This encodes CASSTRRAQALYEQYF.

This chain uses TRBV9 with TRBJ2-1; D ambiguous. Germline lookup yields CDR1 SGDLS and CDR2 YYNGEE. Trimming removed 0 bases from V and 5 bases from J, with 15 bases in between. The CDR3 runs to 16 residues. CDR3 sequence: CASSVGSTGVDNEQFF. Written as DNA, the CDR3 is TGTGCCAGCAGCGTAGGGTCGACGGGTGTTGACAATGAGCAGTTCTTC.

V usage is TRBV4-3 and J usage is TRBJ2-5; 7 bases match TRBD2. There are 18 residues in the CDR3. From germline, CDR1 is LGHNA and CDR2 YSLEER. J lost 1 base, V lost 0 bases, and 11 bases had no gene match. Here the CDR3 DNA reads TGCGCCAGCAGCCAAGAATACAGCGGGGCGTTCGTCCAAGAGACCCAGTACTTC. Protein: CASSQEYSGAFVQETQYF.

The genes are TRBV19 and TRBJ2-7; D possibly corresponds to TRBD2 (5 bases). The CDR3 contains 19 residues. Trimming cost V 5 bases and J 2 bases, with 28 bases left between them. CDR1 LNHDA and CDR2 SQIVND come from the germline V gene (reference sequence). Here the CDR3 DNA reads TGTGCCAGTAGTCAACTAGACATTCGTGGGCAGTACGGCGCCTACGAGCAGTACTTC. It encodes CASSQLDIRGQYGAYEQYF.

The rearrangement joins TRBV2 to TRBJ2-2; 9 bases are shared with TRBD1. Germline V gene data show CDR1 as SNHLY and CDR2 as FYNNEI. This CDR3 spans 13 amino acids. V shed 6 bases and J 14 bases; nucleotides not matched to a gene: 10. The CDR3, as DNA: TGTGCCAGCAGACCCAATCCGGGACAGGGACTGTTTTTT. It encodes CASRPNPGQGLFF.